One sample yielded the 21 T cell receptor beta chains listed below, sequenced in a study of blood T cell repertoires in COVID-19. The table came from immunoSEQ multiplex PCR; TCRdb's copy has only in-frame clones and leaves some out. This table holds more than 95,000 clones, roughly 89% found once. Sequencing was carried out using peripheral blood. These receptors were taken from a human donor in a cohort sampled during active COVID-19.

This chain uses TRBV28 with TRBJ2-7; 12 bases map to TRBD2. The germline V gene has CDR1 MDHEN and CDR2 SYDVKM. This CDR3 is 14 amino acids long. The V segment lost 6 bases and the J segment 6 bases; nucleotides outside the gene matches: 6. This CDR3 reads CASSSGGLAGEQYF. The CDR3 region has the DNA TGTGCCAGCAGCTCAGGGGGACTAGCGGGCGAGCAGTACTTC.

J is TRBJ2-1 and V is TRBV11-3; D might be TRBD2 (6 bases). This CDR3 spans 13 amino acids. With 9 bases removed from V and 2 bases from J, the gap between germline ends came to 11 bases. CDR1 SGHNT and CDR2 YENEEA come from the germline V gene. The DNA for the CDR3 is TGTGCCAGTGCGGCGGGGCCCTACAATGAGCAGTTCTTC. This encodes CASAAGPYNEQFF.

V usage is TRBV28 and J usage is TRBJ2-2; no definite D call. Germline CDR1 is MDHEN and CDR2 is SYDVKM. Trimming shortened V by 5 bases and J by 6 bases, and 7 bases separated the two germline ends. The length of the CDR3 is 12 residues. In nucleotides, the CDR3 is TGTGCCAGCAGTGGCGGTCCCGGGGAGCTGTTTTTT. Protein: CASSGGPGELFF.

V gene TRBV18 combines with J gene TRBJ2-6; 8 bases align to TRBD1. The CDR3 consists of 18 residues. In germline, CDR1 is KGHSH, CDR2 LQKENI. V shed 3 bases, J shed 1 base, and the junction held 8 bases outside the gene matches. DNA of the CDR3: TGTGCCAGCTCACCTCCGGGACAGGTCTCTTCTGGGGCCAACGTCCTGACTTTC. This sequence encodes CASSPPGQVSSGANVLTF.

The rearrangement joins TRBV19 to TRBJ2-4, with D maybe TRBD1 (6 bases). Trimming stripped 4 bases from V and 1 base from J, with 14 bases between. Germline V gene lookup returns CDR1 LNHDA and CDR2 SQIVND (reference sequence). This CDR3 spans 16 amino acids. CDR3 nucleotides: TGTGCCAGTAGTACCCTGAGGCAGGGGGCCAAAAACATTCAGTACTTC. Amino acid sequence: CASSTLRQGAKNIQYF.

This chain joins TRBV5-4 and TRBJ1-1; tentatively, D is TRBD1 (5 bases). Trimming took 7 bases from V and 2 from J, leaving 12 bases between them. The length of the CDR3 is 13 residues. Germline V gives CDR1 SGHNT, CDR2 YYREEE (reference sequence). In DNA, the CDR3 is TGTGCCAGCCGAGGAGGGGTAAACACTGAAGCTTTCTTT. As protein: CASRGGVNTEAFF.

This sequence joins TRBV2 and TRBJ1-6, with 7 positions matching TRBD1. The trim removed 5 bases at V and 8 bases at J, leaving 9 bases unmatched. The CDR3 length is 15 residues. CDR1 is SNHLY, CDR2 FYNNEI, per germline. The CDR3 protein is CASSPTGDGYSPLHF. The CDR3 DNA sequence: TGTGCCAGCAGTCCTACAGGGGATGGATATTCACCCCTCCACTTT.

V usage is TRBV10-2 and J usage is TRBJ1-2, with D tentatively TRBD1 (5 bases). Germline lookup yields CDR1 WSHSY and CDR2 SAAADI. CDR3 length equals 13 residues. The germline V and J ends were trimmed by 6 bases and 2 bases, with 10 bases remaining between them. CDR3 region: CASRGSGNYGYTF. CDR3 nucleotides: TGCGCCAGCAGAGGATCAGGGAACTATGGCTACACCTTC.

This sequence joins TRBV4-1 and TRBJ1-1; weak D call: TRBD1 (5 bases). Germline lookup yields CDR1 MGHRA and CDR2 YSYEKL. This CDR3 region has 13 residues. Trimming took off 0 bases at V and 11 bases at J, with 13 bases between the two ends. The CDR3 DNA follows: TGCGCCAGCAGCCAAGATCAGGGATTTGATGCTTTCTTT. Translation gives CASSQDQGFDAFF.

This sequence joins TRBV18 and TRBJ2-2; D gene unclear. The germline CDR1 and CDR2 sequences are KGHSH and LQKENI. This CDR3 is built from 14 residues. Trimming stripped 3 bases from V and 7 bases from J, with 12 bases between. The CDR3 DNA sequence: TGTGCCAGCTCACCCCCAGAGCGAGACGGGGAGCTGTTTTTT. This translates into CASSPPERDGELFF.

Only one count was recorded for this clone. The chain couples TRBV18 to TRBJ1-1; no definite D call. Germline assignment: CDR1 KGHSH and CDR2 LQKENI. V was pared by 2 bases and J by 0 bases, with 7 bases between. This CDR3 comprises 14 residues. CDR3 sequence reads: CASSPSYLNTEAFF. CDR3 bases: TGTGCCAGCTCACCAAGCTACCTGAACACTGAAGCTTTCTTT.

The rearrangement links TRBV21-1 to TRBJ1-1. TRBV21-1 counts as a pseudogene. The CDR3 contains 14 residues. This chain's CDR3 is CASSSTFMNTEAFF. CDR3 coding DNA: TGTGCCAGCAGCAGCACTTTCATGAACACTGAAGCTTTCTTT.

The V call is TRBV25-1, the J call TRBJ2-7; 9 bases fit TRBD1. Trimming removed 7 bases from V and 3 bases from J; junction bases left unmatched: 7. The CDR3 runs to 14 residues. Germline V CDR1 and CDR2: MGHDK, SYGVNS. CDR3 amino acids: CASIPGQGLYEQYF. CDR3 bases: TGTGCCAGCATTCCGGGACAGGGTCTCTACGAGCAGTACTTC.

With regard to this clone: Other DNA sequences from this sample encode an identical CDR3 as well. The rearrangement joins TRBV9 to TRBJ2-1; 10 bases agree with TRBD2. Germline lookup yields CDR1 SGDLS and CDR2 YYNGEE. V trimming: 3 bases; J trimming: 0 bases; junction bases outside the gene matches: 0. This CDR3 region has 15 residues. CDR3 sequence: CASSASGSSYNEQFF. The CDR3 DNA reads as TGTGCCAGCAGCGCTAGCGGGAGCTCCTACAATGAGCAGTTCTTC.

This rearrangement joins TRBV5-6 to TRBJ1-4; maybe TRBD1 (6 bases). Trimming cost V 4 bases and J 10 bases, with 23 bases left between them. Germline CDR1 reads SGHDT; CDR2 reads YYEEEE. CDR3 length: 16 amino acids. CDR3 residues: CASSPYGAGAKRKLFF. CDR3 coding DNA: TGTGCCAGCAGCCCTTATGGGGCAGGGGCGAAGAGAAAACTGTTTTTT.

The chain uses TRBV18 and TRBJ2-5, with TRBD1 matching 7 bases. The J segment lost 4 bases and the V segment lost 2 bases, leaving 10 bases of the junction unmatched. This CDR3 has 16 amino acids. Per the germline V gene, CDR1 is KGHSH and CDR2 is LQKENI. The DNA of the CDR3 is TGTGCCAGCTCACCATCAACAGGGGACCCTAGAGAGACCCAGTACTTC. This translates into CASSPSTGDPRETQYF.

The rearrangement uses TRBV6-5 and TRBJ1-1, with 7 bases lining up with TRBD1. The CDR3 has 15 residues. After removal of 10 bases from V and 1 base from J, the junction contained 12 bases not matched to a gene. Germline V CDR1 and CDR2: MNHEY, SVGAGI. CDR3 coding DNA: TGTGCCACCCGGCCCGCAGGGGGAGGGAACACTGAAGCTTTCTTT. Residues: CATRPAGGGNTEAFF.

This clone has a single count. This chain joins TRBV19 and TRBJ2-7; TRBD2 matches 9 bases. J lost 9 bases, V lost 5 bases, and 11 bases had no gene match. The CDR3 loop spans 14 amino acids. In germline, CDR1 is LNHDA, CDR2 SQIVND (reference sequence). The CDR3 bases are TGTGCCAGTAGTTCCCGGACTAGCGCTCTTGGGCAGTACTTC. This encodes CASSSRTSALGQYF.

The chain couples TRBV3-1 (or the pseudogene TRBV3-2) to TRBJ2-7; 7 bases are a match to TRBD1. Germline CDR1 and CDR2: LGHDT and YNNKEL (reference sequence). V gave up 8 bases and J gave up 3 bases; unmatched junction bases: 7. This CDR3 contains 13 residues. The CDR3 region is CASRGQASYEQYF. The CDR3 DNA reads as TGTGCCAGCCGAGGACAGGCCAGCTACGAGCAGTACTTC.

This chain uses TRBV28 with TRBJ2-5; D is perhaps TRBD2 (5 bases). The germline V gene has CDR1 MDHEN and CDR2 SYDVKM. The CDR3 extends over 13 amino acids. CDR3 protein: CASGDSYQETQYF. CDR3 DNA: TGTGCTTCCGGGGATTCGTACCAAGAGACCCAGTACTTC. The whole variable domain, remainder taken from reference TRBV28 and TRBJ2-5, is DVKVTQSSRYLVKRTGEKVFLECVQDMDHENMFWYRQDPGLGLRLIYFSYDVKMKEKGDIPEGYSVSREKKERFSLILESASTNQTSMYLCASGDSYQETQYFGPGTRLLVL.

The chain joins TRBV2 to TRBJ2-6; D gene uncertain. Per germline, CDR1 SNHLY and CDR2 FYNNEI. This CDR3 contains 14 residues. V lost 4 bases and J lost 0, with 4 bases in between. The CDR3 DNA is TGTGCCAGCAGTGGGCACTCTGGGGCCAACGTCCTGACTTTC. It is translated as CASSGHSGANVLTF.